A single TCR beta chain is shown here with its context. Clones were read by immunoSEQ multiplex PCR, and TCRdb kept only the in-frame ones, dropping some. The data show approximately 150,000 clones, approximately 90% seen once. The CDR3 runs to 12 residues. Germline CDR1 is LNHDA and CDR2 is SQIVND (reference sequence). The ends were cut back, 6 bases at V and 8 bases at J, with 13 bases in the middle. These data come from a study of blood T cell repertoires in COVID-19. One Seattle source followed patients from active infection through their disease course. The rearrangement joins TRBV19 to TRBJ1-2, with D possibly matching TRBD1 (5 bases). The clonotype originates from a man aged 18 to 29 with COVID-19, enrolled during active disease. Sequencing was performed on peripheral blood. The CDR3 here is CASRWQGGGYTF. The CDR3 DNA follows: TGTGCCAGTAGGTGGCAGGGCGGCGGCTACACCTTC.